These T cell receptor beta chains were read from a single sample in a study of long-term antiretroviral therapy in people with HIV. Profiled with immunoSEQ multiplex PCR; TCRdb holds only in-frame clones, not every one. In the table there are 20,000 to 25,000 clones, about four fifths of which are singletons. The sample here was unsorted PBMCs, taken 0.2 years after starting antiretroviral therapy. These receptor sequences come from a woman aged 30 to 39 with HIV. Both conserved end residues are part of each CDR3. A D gene is named only where the DNA matches it firmly. Rows give clone size only sometimes, using once, few, many, or a class for an expanded clone.

v_call,d_call,j_call,clone_size,cdr3_aa,cdr3_nt
TRBV14,TRBD1,TRBJ1-6,-,CASSQAGQGALHF,TGTGCCAGCAGCCAAGCCGGGCAGGGGGCCCTCCACTTT
TRBV12-5,-,TRBJ2-2,-,CASGLTGTLPGELFF,TGTGCTAGTGGTTTGACCGGGACCCTACCAGGGGAGCTGTTTTTT
TRBV4-1,-,TRBJ2-3,-,CASSRAGSSPDTQYF,TGCGCCAGCAGCCGAGCAGGATCAAGTCCAGATACGCAGTATTTT
TRBV6-1,TRBD1,TRBJ1-2,-,CASSGLGTGTGYTF,TGTGCCAGCAGTGGCCTCGGGACAGGGACCGGCTACACCTTC
TRBV5-1,-,TRBJ1-2,few,CASRNLGDGYTF,TGCGCCAGCAGAAACCTAGGGGATGGCTACACCTTC
TRBV25-1,-,TRBJ2-5,-,CASALVETQYF,TGTGCCAGCGCCTTGGTGGAGACCCAGTACTTC
TRBV13,-,TRBJ2-1,-,CASSSGARGNEQFF,TGTGCCAGCAGCTCGGGAGCTAGGGGCAATGAGCAGTTCTTC
TRBV28,TRBD2,TRBJ2-5,-,CASTHPGASGQYYQETQYF,TGTGCCAGCACCCACCCCGGAGCTAGCGGGCAATATTACCAAGAGACCCAGTACTTC
TRBV11-2,-,TRBJ2-5,-,CASSLEGLVGEETQYF,TGTGCCAGCAGCTTAGAAGGGTTAGTAGGGGAAGAGACCCAGTACTTC
TRBV2,-,TRBJ2-2,-,CASRKSANTGELFF,TGTGCCAGCAGGAAAAGCGCGAACACCGGGGAGCTGTTTTTT
TRBV5-5,-,TRBJ2-1,-,CASSTPGSNEQFF,TGTGCCAGCAGCACGCCCGGATCCAATGAGCAGTTCTTC
TRBV19,-,TRBJ1-1,-,CASTQTGTRQNTEAFF,TGTGCCAGTACCCAAACCGGGACACGGCAGAACACTGAAGCTTTCTTT
TRBV6-5,-,TRBJ1-1,-,CASSYSSTTEAFF,TGTGCCAGCAGTTACTCGTCTACCACTGAAGCTTTCTTT
TRBV6-1,TRBD1,TRBJ1-3,-,CASRETGLSGNTIYF,TGTGCCAGCAGAGAGACAGGGCTGTCTGGAAACACCATATATTTT
TRBV7-2,-,TRBJ2-3,once,CASSLAGSTDTQYF,TGTGCCAGCAGCTTAGCCGGGAGCACAGATACGCAGTATTTT
TRBV6-1,TRBD2,TRBJ2-1,-,CASSEAKSSGAYNEQFF,TGTGCCAGCAGTGAAGCCAAATCTAGCGGGGCTTACAATGAGCAGTTCTTC
TRBV12-5,TRBD1,TRBJ1-1,-,CASGLDQGAEAFF,TGTGCTAGTGGTTTGGATCAGGGGGCTGAAGCTTTCTTT
TRBV7-2,-,TRBJ1-3,-,CASSAGGLEDTIYF,TGTGCCAGCAGCGCAGGCGGCTTGGAAGACACCATATATTTT
TRBV27,TRBD2,TRBJ2-7,-,CASSQKPGGTYEQYF,TGTGCCAGCAGCCAAAAGCCGGGGGGTACCTACGAGCAGTACTTC
TRBV7-8,-,TRBJ2-5,-,CASSFGNLETQYF,TGTGCCAGCAGCTTTGGAAATTTGGAGACCCAGTACTTC
TRBV28,TRBD1,TRBJ1-3,-,CASGQGENTIYF,TGTGCCAGCGGACAGGGCGAAAACACCATATATTTT
TRBV6-5,-,TRBJ2-1,-,CASSFGAGSNEQFF,TGTGCCAGCAGTTTTGGGGCAGGGAGTAATGAGCAGTTCTTC
TRBV5-1,TRBD1,TRBJ1-1,-,CASSPTGPNTEAFF,TGCGCCAGCAGCCCGACAGGGCCGAACACTGAAGCTTTCTTT
TRBV2,-,TRBJ1-2,-,CASTPRMGVYGYTF,TGTGCCAGCACCCCAAGGATGGGGGTTTATGGCTACACCTTC
TRBV23-1,TRBD1,TRBJ1-1,-,CASSQMGWTGNTEAFF,TGCGCCAGCAGTCAAATGGGGTGGACAGGGAACACTGAAGCTTTCTTT
TRBV5-4,-,TRBJ2-5,-,CASSQTATRVMETQYF,TGTGCCAGCAGCCAAACAGCAACCAGGGTGATGGAGACCCAGTACTTC
TRBV30,-,TRBJ1-2,once,CAWTLALTSTGPNYGYTF,TGTGCCTGGACACTAGCCCTTACTTCGACAGGCCCGAACTATGGCTACACCTTC